This T cell receptor (beta chain) is from a study of identifying expanded T cells in peripheral blood. Study-wide points: Clone count variance between two-week samples rose with total template count. Differentially abundant clones: 1 to 1.5 between replicates, 16.4 at two to three weeks, approximately 19 at four.

Healthy donors had no documented immune events, such as infections, while sampled. There are 12 residues in the CDR3. The V end lost 2 bases, the J end lost 8 bases, and 10 bases lay between the germline ends. In germline, CDR1 is SQVTM, CDR2 ANQGSEA. About this clone itself: The antigen is undetermined.

TCRdb keeps only in-frame clones here, not all; method: immunoSEQ multiplex PCR. The sample lists 90,000 to 110,000 clones, 88% occurring once. This chain joins TRBV29-1 and TRBJ2-4; D remains unclear. The specimen sequenced was blood. This receptor was obtained from a person aged 18 to 70 in good health. CDR3 protein: CSVEQAEDIQYF. The CDR3 coding sequence is TGCAGCGTTGAACAGGCAGAGGACATTCAGTACTTC.